This TCR beta chain came from a study of CD8 T cells in Susac syndrome (dated by TCRdb to about 2019). Turning to the overall study: Among the sequenced Susac syndrome patients, five or six had clinically active disease and roughly 8 were in clinical remission. At blood withdrawal, Susac syndrome patients were therapy-naive, treated with corticosteroids (with IVIg additionally given to some), or treated with IVIg alone. The study used repertoire sequencing to test whether antigen drove CD8+ T cell activation and differentiation in Susac syndrome.

CDR1 and CDR2, looked up from the germline V gene, are SGHAT and FQNNGV. The trim is 4 bases for V and 7 bases for J, with a gap of 5 bases between the germline ends. There are 11 amino acids in the CDR3, from cysteine to phenylalanine inclusive. The only DNA kept is the CDR3, 33 bases in frame from the first base. This clonotype occurred a few times. It has no known antigen specificity. Per-nucleotide qualities are absent, and no much larger clonotype sits a single base away. High-throughput TCR beta sequencing profiled peripheral blood CD8+ and CD4+ T cells from healthy donors, Susac syndrome patients and multiple sclerosis patients. Recently defined diagnostic criteria for definite or probable disease were met by the Susac syndrome patients. Bulk CD8+ and CD4+ T cells were purified by magnetic negative isolation, whereas CD8+ TEMRA cells were enriched by FACS. Blood was drawn into EDTA tubes, processed within 24 hours, and PBMCs were isolated by density gradient centrifugation. PBMCs intended for TCR sequencing were cryopreserved in liquid nitrogen and thawed later in a water bath at 37 degrees C. The sorted or isolated CD4+, CD8+ and CD8+ TEMRA cells had a purity of 90% or higher.

RNA was extracted using the RNeasy kit, and about 0.45 to 1 ug of the RNA was reverse transcribed with random hexamers. The immunoSEQ multiplex PCR assay, which covers 54 Vbeta and 13 Jbeta segments, was used to amplify TCR beta CDR3 regions. PCR amplification bias was corrected by using a synthetic template baseline for primer optimization and computational correction. As for how the authors treated the data: Reads were annotated to V, D and J genes per IMGT and analyzed with immunoSEQ Analyzer, keeping only productive sequences. Clonality was calculated as one minus the Shannon entropy normalized by log2 of the number of productive unique sequences. For each patient and control, public and private clones were evaluated among the 100 most prevalent clones. Clones were defined as Susac-specific if absent from the healthy and MS cohorts, from around 1,000 published viral clones and from other ImmuneACCESS disease sequences. TCRdb reran the public reads through fastp at Q25 and MiXCR, keeping productive beta chains. Rows are combined by CDR3 protein, so each entry shows the most common genes and DNA. The V and J calls here are based on TCRdb, not the publication. The table for this sample lists more than 100,000 distinct CDR3 sequences; approximately 96% of them were counted only once. The ten largest clones capture about 0.13% of the sample.

Paper-wide results and their limitations: The CD4+ T cell repertoire of patients with Susac syndrome showed no detectable clonal expansion. The TCR sequencing and HLA analysis was acknowledged to have included a relatively small number of individuals.

Material: CD4+ T cells from PBMCs. The V gene is TRBV11-2 and the J gene is TRBJ2-1, with no reliable assignment of the D segment. The sequence came from a human donor with Susac syndrome. The CDR3 here reads CASSSTNEQFF. At the DNA level, the sequence is TGTGCCAGCAGCTCGACTAATGAGCAGTTCTTC.